The 31 T cell receptor beta chains below come from one sample, sequenced in a study of blood T cell repertoires in COVID-19. Only in-frame clones appear in the TCRdb table, and some are missing; sequencing was by immunoSEQ multiplex PCR. The data contain about 340,000 clones, around nine tenths of them singletons. Sequenced sample: peripheral blood. These receptors were taken from a woman in her 70s with COVID-19, enrolled during active disease.

V usage is TRBV3-1 (or the pseudogene TRBV3-2) and J usage is TRBJ1-2, with 9 bases lining up with TRBD1. CDR1 is LGHDT and CDR2 is YNNKEL in the germline V gene (reference sequence). The CDR3 has 14 amino acids. J gave up 7 bases and V 4 bases, and 7 bases lay outside the gene matches. CDR3 coding DNA: TGTGCCAGCAGCCCGACAACAGGGGGCGTTGGCTACACCTTC. It is translated as CASSPTTGGVGYTF.

This chain joins TRBV7-3 and TRBJ2-6, with 7 bases aligning to TRBD1. CDR3 size: 15 residues. Germline lookup yields CDR1 SGHTA and CDR2 FQGTGA. Trimming removed 3 bases from V and 2 bases from J; junction bases left unmatched: 1. CDR3 region: CASSFTGAGANVLTF. In DNA form, the CDR3 reads TGTGCCAGCAGCTTCACAGGGGCTGGGGCCAACGTCCTGACTTTC.

This rearrangement joins TRBV7-9 to TRBJ1-1; D might be TRBD1 (6 bases). Trimming removed 1 base at V and 7 bases at J, with 13 bases between. Germline V gene lookup returns CDR1 SEHNR and CDR2 FQNEAQ (reference sequence). The CDR3 has 14 residues. For the CDR3, the DNA is TGTGCCAGCAGCTTAGACAGGGTAGGCGGTGAAGCTTTCTTT. Amino acids: CASSLDRVGGEAFF.

This sequence joins TRBV7-2 and TRBJ2-5; TRBD2 aligns across 11 bases. The junction had 4 bases not matched to a gene; V was cut back by 5 bases and J by 2 bases. The V gene's germline CDR1 is SGHTA and CDR2 FQGNSA. This CDR3 contains 15 residues. Here the CDR3 DNA reads TGTGCCAGCAGCCATAGCGGGGGGGTTCAAGAGACCCAGTACTTC. Protein: CASSHSGGVQETQYF. The full variable domain, its missing parts supplied by reference TRBV7-2 and TRBJ2-5, is GAGVSQSPSNKVTEKGKDVELRCDPISGHTALYWYRQSLGQGLEFLIYFQGNSAPDKSGLPSDRFSAERTGGSVSTLTIQRTQQEDSAVYLCASSHSGGVQETQYFGPGTRLLVL.

This chain uses TRBV5-1 with TRBJ1-2, with 8 bases identical to TRBD1. V gave up 4 bases and J gave up 8 bases; unmatched junction bases: 4. The CDR3 loop spans 12 amino acids. The germline CDR1 and CDR2 sequences are SGHRS and YFSETQ. The CDR3 protein is CASSVQGVGYTF. In nucleotides, the CDR3 is TGCGCCAGCAGCGTACAGGGGGTAGGCTACACCTTC.

The chain uses TRBV4-3 and TRBJ1-3; maybe TRBD1 (6 bases). The V gene's germline CDR1 is LGHNA and CDR2 YSLEER. CDR3 length equals 14 residues. V lost 6 bases and J 4 bases, leaving 13 bases between the germline ends. CDR3 in DNA: TGCGCCAGCAGTCTAGAGACAGGAGGAAACACCATATATTTT. It encodes CASSLETGGNTIYF.

This clone has just a few counts. This chain connects TRBV2 to TRBJ2-2, with 7 bases identical to TRBD2. The V gene end was trimmed by 9 bases and the J gene end by 3 bases; junction bases not matched to a gene: 10. The CDR3 runs 15 residues. Germline assignment: CDR1 SNHLY and CDR2 FYNNEI. CDR3 amino acids: CASLSGGLDTGELFF. In DNA form, the CDR3 reads TGTGCCAGTTTATCGGGGGGTTTGGACACCGGGGAGCTGTTTTTT.

J is TRBJ1-2 and V is TRBV29-1; possible D gene TRBD1, 6 bases. CDR1 is SQVTM and CDR2 is ANQGSEA in the germline V gene. This CDR3 has 12 amino acids. With 5 bases removed from V and 8 bases from J, the gap between germline ends came to 15 bases. The CDR3 DNA reads as TGCAGCGTTCCTACAGGGATGGAGGGCTACACCTTC. Translation: CSVPTGMEGYTF.

The rearrangement uses TRBV5-4 and TRBJ1-3; D may be TRBD1 (6 bases). Germline CDR1 reads SGHNT; CDR2 reads YYREEE (reference sequence). V was pared by 3 bases and J by 2 bases, with 12 bases between. This CDR3 contains 15 residues. CDR3 residues: CASSYRGGPGNTIYF. CDR3 DNA: TGTGCCAGCAGCTACCGCGGGGGGCCTGGAAACACCATATATTTT.

This chain joins TRBV5-1 and TRBJ1-1, with TRBD1 matching 11 bases. There are 14 residues in the CDR3. Germline CDR1 and CDR2: SGHRS and YFSETQ. Losses at the gene ends were 4 bases for V and 4 bases for J; bases not matched to a gene: 3. The CDR3 nucleotides are TGCGCCAGCAGCGTCGGGACAGGGGGCACTGAAGCTTTCTTT. Its translation: CASSVGTGGTEAFF.

J is TRBJ2-5 and V is TRBV24-1; D may be TRBD2 (5 bases). CDR1 KGHDR and CDR2 SFDVKD come from the germline V gene. Trimming cost V 6 bases and J 5 bases, with 12 bases left between them. CDR3 length equals 13 residues. As DNA, the CDR3 is TGTGCCACCAGTAGAATCCCGGGGGAGACCCAGTACTTC. It is translated as CATSRIPGETQYF.

The V gene is TRBV7-8, the J gene TRBJ1-1; 7 positions agree with TRBD1. The CDR3 extends over 19 amino acids. V gave up 0 bases and J gave up 0 bases; unmatched junction bases: 13. Germline CDR1 SGHVS, CDR2 FQNEAQ. In DNA form, the CDR3 reads TGTGCCAGCAGCTTAGCGGGGAGACAGGGTAGACCAATGAACACTGAAGCTTTCTTT. Protein sequence: CASSLAGRQGRPMNTEAFF.

V gene TRBV27 combines with J gene TRBJ1-2; maybe TRBD1 (5 bases). Germline V gene lookup returns CDR1 MNHEY and CDR2 SMNVEV (reference sequence). The CDR3 length is 15 residues. With 2 bases removed from V and 8 bases from J, the gap between germline ends came to 18 bases. The CDR3 reads CASSLGAKAIRGYTF. The CDR3 region has the DNA TGTGCCAGCAGTTTAGGGGCCAAGGCGATCCGGGGCTACACCTTC.

V and J are TRBV7-9 and TRBJ1-4; weak D call: TRBD1 (5 bases). CDR1 is SEHNR and CDR2 is FQNEAQ in the germline V gene (reference sequence). Trimming pared 4 bases from V and 8 bases from J, leaving 17 bases between. The CDR3 length is 15 residues. The CDR3 protein is CASSSGLFEGEKLFF. In nucleotides, the CDR3 is TGTGCCAGCAGCTCGGGACTCTTTGAGGGGGAAAAACTGTTTTTT.

The CDR3, as DNA: TGTGCCACCAGTCCACAGGGTAACTATGGCTACACCTTC. It translates to CATSPQGNYGYTF. V usage is TRBV24-1 and J usage is TRBJ1-2; the D gene is possibly TRBD1 (6 bases). Germline assignment: CDR1 KGHDR and CDR2 SFDVKD. Trimming took 6 bases from V and 1 from J, leaving 8 bases between them. The CDR3 contains 13 residues.

In nucleotides, the CDR3 is TGTGCCAGCAGCGACAGGGGAATCACTGAAGCTTTCTTT. As protein: CASSDRGITEAFF. The V gene is TRBV6-5, the J gene TRBJ1-1, with 8 bases fitting TRBD1. The germline CDR1 and CDR2 sequences are MNHEY and SVGAGI. The CDR3 has 13 amino acids. Trimming at V came to 6 bases and at J to 4 bases, leaving 4 bases not matched to a gene.

The chain uses TRBV27 and TRBJ2-2; D remains ambiguous. CDR3 length equals 16 residues. V shed 5 bases and J shed 6 bases, with 19 bases lying between them. Germline lookup yields CDR1 MNHEY and CDR2 SMNVEV (reference sequence). Here the CDR3 reads CASSARLESPAGELFF. The DNA of the CDR3 is TGTGCCAGCAGTGCCCGGCTAGAGTCGCCGGCCGGGGAGCTGTTTTTT.

The chain carries TRBV7-2 and TRBJ1-5, with a possible D match to TRBD1 (6 bases). The germline V and J ends were trimmed by 2 bases and 4 bases, with 9 bases remaining between them. In germline, CDR1 is SGHTA, CDR2 FQGNSA. There are 14 residues in the CDR3. The CDR3 region has the DNA TGTGCCAGCAGCTTAACCAGGGGTAATCAGCCCCAGCATTTT. This codes for CASSLTRGNQPQHF.

V gene TRBV14 combines with J gene TRBJ1-3; no reliable D call. Germline loops: CDR1 SGHDN, CDR2 FVKESK. V dropped 1 base and J dropped 3 bases, with 10 bases sitting between them. This CDR3 is built from 15 residues. The CDR3 DNA sequence: TGTGCCAGCAGCCAAGTATCGGACTTTGGAAACACCATATATTTT. This sequence encodes CASSQVSDFGNTIYF. Full variable domain (outside the CDR3, taken from reference TRBV14 and TRBJ1-3): EAGVTQFPSHSVIEKGQTVTLRCDPISGHDNLYWYRRVMGKEIKFLLHFVKESKQDESGMPNNRFLAERTGGTYSTLKVQPAELEDSGVYFCASSQVSDFGNTIYFGEGSWLTVV.

V gene TRBV5-4 combines with J gene TRBJ2-5, with unresolved D. Germline V lookup: CDR1 SGHNT, CDR2 YYREEE (reference sequence). V lost 0 bases and J 4 bases, leaving 4 bases between the germline ends. The CDR3 is made up of 12 amino acids. CDR3 amino acids: CASSLAGETQYF. The CDR3 nucleotides are TGTGCCAGCAGCTTGGCAGGAGAGACCCAGTACTTC.

V usage is TRBV5-1 and J usage is TRBJ1-1; 7 nucleotides match TRBD1. CDR3 length: 14 amino acids. In germline, CDR1 is SGHRS, CDR2 YFSETQ. Trimming took 6 bases from V and 0 from J; bases not matched to a gene: 5. The CDR3 DNA is TGCGCCAGCACTCTGGGGACAGTGAACACTGAAGCTTTCTTT. Residues: CASTLGTVNTEAFF.

The chain is built from TRBV4-3 and TRBJ2-7; maybe TRBD2 (5 bases). The CDR3 spans 15 residues. CDR1 and CDR2 from the germline V gene are LGHNA and YSLEER. V gave up 1 base and J gave up 4 bases, with 14 bases separating them. The CDR3 nucleotides are TGCGCCAGCAGCCAAGTTGTGGGAGCGAATTACGAGCAGTACTTC. Residues: CASSQVVGANYEQYF.

The V gene is TRBV19, the J gene TRBJ1-5; D not certain. Germline V gene lookup returns CDR1 LNHDA and CDR2 SQIVND (reference sequence). The CDR3 spans 18 residues. V was pared by 5 bases and J by 1 base, with 21 bases between. CDR3 in amino acids: CASSSGRGPNKSNQPQHF. The DNA of the CDR3 is TGTGCCAGTAGTTCCGGAAGAGGCCCTAATAAAAGCAATCAGCCCCAGCATTTT.

The genes are TRBV2 and TRBJ2-1, with 12 bases matching TRBD2. There are 14 residues in the CDR3. Germline values: CDR1 SNHLY, CDR2 FYNNEI. Trimming at V came to 2 bases and at J to 9 bases, leaving 2 bases not matched to a gene. DNA for the CDR3: TGTGCCAGCAGTGAAACTAGCGGGGGGAGTGAGCAGTTCTTC. Translating gives CASSETSGGSEQFF.

The V call is TRBV12-5, the J call TRBJ1-2, with D possibly being TRBD1 (5 bases). Trimming removed 4 bases at V and 2 bases at J, with 17 bases between. The CDR3 has 16 residues. Germline V CDR1 and CDR2: LGHNT, FRNRAP. This CDR3 is CASGWALGGSNYGYTF. The CDR3 bases are TGTGCTAGTGGTTGGGCCTTGGGGGGATCCAACTATGGCTACACCTTC.

This chain connects TRBV5-1 to TRBJ1-1; 8 positions match TRBD1. V shed 3 bases and J 1 base; nucleotides not matched to a gene: 5. CDR1 and CDR2 (germline): SGHRS, YFSETQ. This CDR3 is 15 amino acids long. The CDR3 coding sequence is TGCGCCAGCAGCTCTCAGGGGGCGGGGAACACTGAAGCTTTCTTT. Translating gives CASSSQGAGNTEAFF.

The gene calls are TRBV4-1 and TRBJ2-7, with 9 bases that match TRBD2. V lost 2 bases and J lost 2; bases outside the gene matches: 4. Germline V gene lookup returns CDR1 MGHRA and CDR2 YSYEKL. This CDR3 contains 15 residues. The CDR3 nucleotides are TGCGCCAGCAGCCAACCGTCTAGCGGGGCCTACGAGCAGTACTTC. Amino acid sequence: CASSQPSSGAYEQYF.

This rearrangement joins TRBV5-1 to TRBJ2-2; D not certain. Germline V CDR1 and CDR2: SGHRS, YFSETQ. Trimming removed 4 bases at V and 4 bases at J, with 14 bases between. The CDR3 contains 15 residues. DNA of the CDR3: TGCGCCAGCAGCCTGAGCGTTCCTGCCACCGGGGAGCTGTTTTTT. Protein product: CASSLSVPATGELFF.

V usage is TRBV6-1 and J usage is TRBJ2-3, with 13 bases lining up with TRBD2. Losses at the gene ends were 4 bases for V and 2 bases for J; bases not matched to a gene: 6. Germline assignment: CDR1 MNHNS and CDR2 SASEGT. CDR3 length: 17 residues. The CDR3 DNA reads as TGTGCCAGCAGTGCCCGGACTAGCGGGGGAATCACAGATACGCAGTATTTT. It encodes CASSARTSGGITDTQYF.

V and J are TRBV6-4 and TRBJ2-7; a possible D gene is TRBD1 (6 bases). V was cut by 0 bases and J by 4 bases, with 16 bases left in between. Germline V CDR1 and CDR2: MRHNA, SNTAGT. CDR3 length equals 16 residues. The CDR3 DNA reads TGTGCCAGCAGTGACTCGAGGACAGCTCTCTCATACGAGCAGTACTTC. As protein: CASSDSRTALSYEQYF.

The V call is TRBV7-2, the J call TRBJ2-1; D is unclear. V lost 4 bases and J 2 bases, leaving 6 bases between the germline ends. Germline V gene data show CDR1 as SGHTA and CDR2 as FQGNSA. The CDR3 runs 13 residues. CDR3 bases: TGTGCCAGCAGCTACAATACCTACAATGAGCAGTTCTTC. It is translated as CASSYNTYNEQFF. Full variable domain (outside the CDR3, taken from reference TRBV7-2 and TRBJ2-1): GAGVSQSPSNKVTEKGKDVELRCDPISGHTALYWYRQSLGQGLEFLIYFQGNSAPDKSGLPSDRFSAERTGGSVSTLTIQRTQQEDSAVYLCASSYNTYNEQFFGPGTRLTVL.